This T cell receptor beta chain was documented in a study of blood T cells in healthy people across ages. Study-wide points: Donor CMV status, an unknown factor, possibly confounded changes in expanded clonotypes.

A second PCR of 7 to 11 cycles used a sample-barcoded 5' primer and a J-beta primer mix. In TCRdb, the 5' RACE reads were re-called with MiXCR into one record per CDR3 protein. The repertoire holds about 1.4 million distinct CDR3 sequences, approximately 60% seen once, with approximately 7% in the top ten. Per the germline V gene, CDR1 is MNHEY and CDR2 is SVGAGI. Trimming removed 4 bases from V and 8 bases from J, with 8 bases in between. The CDR3 has 12 amino acids. This clonotype was detected only a few times. The target antigen is unknown. The authors isolated at least 6.5 million PBMCs per sample. Each sample provided at least 5.5 micrograms of extracted total RNA.

The chain couples TRBV6-5 to TRBJ2-2; perhaps TRBD2 as D (5 bases). The source material was blood. The sequence was collected from a young man in good health. CDR3 nucleotides: TGTGCCAGCAGTTCCCCGGGGGGGGAGCTGTTTTTT. Protein: CASSSPGGELFF.